One sample yielded the 10 T cell receptor beta chains listed below, sequenced in a study of low-dose radiotherapy and immunotherapy resistance in tumors (dated by TCRdb to between 2021 and 2023). The sequencing machine was an Illumina MiniSeq. First-strand cDNA was synthesized using Superscript III and a set of TRAV- and TRBV-specific primers, so that both TCRalpha and TCRbeta chains were covered. TCRs were amplified with Phusion for around 20 PCR cycles, with a constant-region primer paired with the adapter attached to the V primers. TCRdb ran its own pipeline on the public reads, namely fastp trimming at Q25 and MiXCR clone calling, and kept in-frame beta chains. Rows merge per CDR3 protein into single entries with the most common DNA and genes. This sample gives some 40,000 distinct CDR3 sequences in total; less than 25% of them show up just once. In total, the top ten clones hold just under 9.5% of the sample.

What this sample's time point label stands for: after trial treatment. This specimen's treatment or condition label, interpreted: LDRT plus nivolumab, ipilimumab, low-dose cyclophosphamide and aspirin (RACIN trial). This specimen was PBMCs, taken after low-dose radiotherapy plus immunotherapy. The receptors were gathered from a female donor with ovarian cancer.

As concerns this clonotype: A far more abundant clone sits one base away, making this likely a read error. V usage is TRBV5-4 and J usage is TRBJ2-7, with 12 bases that match TRBD2. Looked up from germline, CDR1 is SGHNT and CDR2 is YYREEE (reference sequence). The CDR3 has 15 residues. The trim removed 3 bases at V and 7 bases at J, leaving 8 bases unmatched. The chain's CDR3 is CASSSSGGAYNEQYF. CDR3 sequence (DNA): TGTGCCAGCAGCTCTAGCGGGGGGGCCTACAATGAGCAGTACTTC. Looking up the rest from reference TRBV5-4 and TRBJ2-7 gives the full variable domain: ETGVTQSPTHLIKTRGQQVTLRCSSQSGHNTVSWYQQALGQGPQFIFQYYREEENGRGNFPPRFSGLQFPNYSSELNVNALELDDSALYLCASSSSGGAYNEQYFGPGTRLTVT.

This clonotype was found many times. The V call is TRBV5-4, the J call TRBJ2-7, with TRBD2 identical over 7 bases. The junction had 4 bases not matched to a gene; V was cut back by 2 bases and J by 2 bases. Looked up from germline, CDR1 is SGHNT and CDR2 is YYREEE (reference sequence). There are 14 residues in the CDR3. CDR3 coding DNA: TGTGCCAGCAGCTTTGGGGGGGGACCCTACGAGCAGTACTTC. Encoded protein: CASSFGGGPYEQYF.

The chain uses TRBV2 and TRBJ2-1; the D gene is possibly TRBD1 (6 bases). CDR1 and CDR2 from the germline V gene are SNHLY and FYNNEI. The CDR3 length is 12 residues. Trimming pared 10 bases from V and 4 bases from J, leaving 11 bases between. This CDR3 reads CATGQFYNEQFF. The CDR3, as DNA: TGTGCCACCGGACAGTTTTACAATGAGCAGTTCTTC.

This clonotype was seen repeatedly, ten times or more. The chain uses TRBV13 and TRBJ2-2, with D tentatively TRBD2 (7 bases). V was clipped by 3 bases and J by 5 bases, with 22 bases between them. This CDR3 has 18 residues. Germline CDR1 and CDR2: PRHDT and FYEKMQ (reference sequence). The CDR3 loop reads CASSLHRQAGTTTGELFF. The DNA of the CDR3 is TGTGCCAGCAGCTTGCACAGACAGGCGGGGACTACGACCGGGGAGCTGTTTTTT.

This clonotype was observed many times. The chain is built from TRBV7-3 and TRBJ2-1; 11 bases map to TRBD2. After removal of 4 bases from V and 4 bases from J, the junction contained 0 bases not matched to a gene. Per germline, CDR1 SGHTA and CDR2 FQGTGA. This CDR3 has 14 amino acids. The CDR3 spells CASSSSGRYNEQFF. CDR3 DNA: TGTGCCAGCAGCTCTAGCGGGAGGTACAATGAGCAGTTCTTC. Supplemented by reference TRBV7-3 and TRBJ2-1, the full variable domain reads GAGVSQTPSNKVTEKGKYVELRCDPISGHTALYWYRQSLGQGPEFLIYFQGTGAADDSGLPNDRFFAVRPEGSVSTLKIQRTERGDSAVYLCASSSSGRYNEQFFGPGTRLTVL.

This clonotype was counted ten times or more. The chain recombines TRBV14 with TRBJ2-7; TRBD2 might be the D (6 bases). V was clipped by 2 bases and J by 4 bases, with 18 bases between them. The CDR3 has 16 amino acids. Per the germline V gene, CDR1 is SGHDN and CDR2 is FVKESK. This CDR3 is CASSQLGGGLLYEQYF. Written as DNA, the CDR3 is TGTGCCAGCAGCCAACTGGGAGGTGGACTTCTGTACGAGCAGTACTTC.

Many counts were recorded for this clonotype. This sequence joins TRBV25-1 and TRBJ2-7, with 11 bases lining up with TRBD1. The germline V gene has CDR1 MGHDK and CDR2 SYGVNS. This CDR3 comprises 14 residues. The V segment lost 4 bases and the J segment 4 bases; nucleotides outside the gene matches: 3. CDR3 nucleotide sequence: TGTGCCAGCAGTGGGACAGGGGGCTCGTACGAGCAGTACTTC. Its translation: CASSGTGGSYEQYF.

This clonotype was seen only a few times. The V call is TRBV9, the J call TRBJ1-2, with 8 bases identical to TRBD1. CDR1 SGDLS and CDR2 YYNGEE come from the germline V gene. The trim removed 3 bases at V and 8 bases at J, leaving 3 bases unmatched. This CDR3 is 12 amino acids long. Written as DNA, the CDR3 is TGTGCCAGCAGCGACAGGGGGTCAGGCTACACCTTC. It translates to CASSDRGSGYTF.

This clonotype was seen a handful of times. The chain couples TRBV10-3 to TRBJ2-7, with D possibly matching TRBD2 (5 bases). CDR3 length equals 14 residues. V dropped 2 bases and J dropped 0 bases, with 8 bases sitting between them. CDR1 and CDR2 from the germline V gene are ENHRY and SYGVKD. The chain's CDR3 is CAISEVTTSYEQYF. The DNA for the CDR3 is TGTGCCATCAGTGAGGTGACTACCTCCTACGAGCAGTACTTC.

V gene TRBV7-9 combines with J gene TRBJ2-7; D unresolved. Germline V gene data show CDR1 as SEHNR and CDR2 as FQNEAQ (reference sequence). V lost 4 bases and J 6 bases, leaving 19 bases between the germline ends. There are 15 residues in the CDR3. CDR3 loop: CASSSSGQKPGEQYF. The CDR3 bases are TGTGCCAGCAGCTCCTCGGGCCAAAAGCCGGGCGAGCAGTACTTC.